The clone carrying this TCR beta chain has at least ten counts. Each CDR3 protein is one row after TCRdb ran MiXCR on the 5' RACE reads. The sample has 50,000 to 65,000 distinct CDR3 sequences, about an eighth seen once. The sample comes from a study of early T cells in non-severe SARS-CoV-2 infection. This CDR3 is 13 amino acids long. V dropped 9 bases and J dropped 5 bases, with 15 bases sitting between them. The germline V gene has CDR1 KGHDR and CDR2 SFDVKD. Sequencing input: whole blood. The rearrangement joins TRBV24-1 to TRBJ2-5; D may correspond to TRBD1 or TRBD2 (5 bases each). The TCR sequence derives from an adult who was a healthcare worker with PCR-confirmed SARS-CoV-2 infection or an uninfected control (not recorded which). The CDR3 region is CATSRAGAETQYF. DNA of the CDR3: TGTGCCACCTCGCGGGCTGGGGCGGAGACCCAGTACTTC.